The 30 T cell receptor beta chains below were found in one sample sequenced in a study of beta chain features in type 1 diabetes. Isolated RNA was reverse transcribed in full, so expressed TCRB transcripts were sequenced. The method was immunoSEQ multiplex PCR; TCRdb's version includes in-frame clones alone and lacks a portion of them. The sample carries 860,000 or so clones, roughly a sixth recorded once. Sequenced sample: naive CD4+ T cells from blood. The receptors derive from a woman between 18 and 29 years old in good health.

This clone was counted a few times. The chain employs TRBV4-3 and TRBJ2-1, with D unclear. Deletions cut 3 bases from V and 0 bases from J, with 15 bases between. The length of the CDR3 is 17 residues. The germline V gene has CDR1 LGHNA and CDR2 YSLEER. CDR3 DNA: TGCGCCAGCAGCCACCAATGGATTTTAAGCTCCTACAATGAGCAGTTCTTC. This gives the protein CASSHQWILSSYNEQFF.

The table lists this clone with a few counts. CDR3 region: CASRTSGGDTYEQYF. The CDR3 coding sequence is TGTGCCAGCAGGACTAGCGGGGGAGACACCTACGAGCAGTACTTC. The chain is built from TRBV28 and TRBJ2-7, with 12 bases aligning to TRBD2. The CDR3 is 15 residues long. Germline loops: CDR1 MDHEN, CDR2 SYDVKM. V shed 6 bases, J shed 2 bases, and the junction held 5 bases outside the gene matches.

The rearrangement links TRBV29-1 to TRBJ1-5; D remains ambiguous. Germline V CDR1 and CDR2: SQVTM, ANQGSEA. Trimming cost V 3 bases and J 5 bases, with 11 bases left between them. The CDR3 sequence is 13 residues long. CDR3 region: CSVEFAYYQPQHF. DNA for the CDR3: TGCAGCGTTGAGTTCGCATACTATCAGCCCCAGCATTTT.

The chain links TRBV5-1 to TRBJ2-3; 9 bases are a match to TRBD2. The germline gives CDR1 SGHRS, CDR2 YFSETQ. The CDR3 is 14 residues long. The V segment lost 4 bases and the J segment 3 bases; nucleotides outside the gene matches: 3. CDR3 residues: CASSLAGITDTQYF. CDR3 in DNA: TGCGCCAGCAGCCTAGCGGGAATTACAGATACGCAGTATTTT.

The V call is TRBV13, the J call TRBJ1-1, with 7 bases aligning to TRBD1. The V and J ends lost 5 bases and 6 bases, in that order; junction bases with no gene match: 12. The CDR3 runs 15 residues. The germline CDR1 and CDR2 sequences are PRHDT and FYEKMQ (reference sequence). As DNA, the CDR3 is TGTGCCAGCAGCAAAACCCTGACAGGGACCTCTGAAGCTTTCTTT. Translated: CASSKTLTGTSEAFF.

This clone was detected only a few times. Other DNA variants within this sample encode the same CDR3. V gene TRBV7-2 combines with J gene TRBJ2-7, with TRBD1 as a possible D gene (5 bases). The germline V gene has CDR1 SGHTA and CDR2 FQGNSA. Trimming shortened V by 2 bases and J by 2 bases, and 10 bases separated the two germline ends. CDR3 length equals 14 residues. In DNA form, the CDR3 reads TGTGCCAGCAGCTTAAGGCAGGGCCCCTACGAGCAGTACTTC. Its translation is CASSLRQGPYEQYF. The full variable domain, its missing parts supplied by reference TRBV7-2 and TRBJ2-7, is GAGVSQSPSNKVTEKGKDVELRCDPISGHTALYWYRQSLGQGLEFLIYFQGNSAPDKSGLPSDRFSAERTGGSVSTLTIQRTQQEDSAVYLCASSLRQGPYEQYFGPGTRLTVT.

In this sample, this clone turned up a few times. The rearrangement uses TRBV5-1 and TRBJ2-7, with 7 positions matching TRBD1. Per germline, CDR1 SGHRS and CDR2 YFSETQ. Trimming removed 0 bases from V and 3 bases from J; junction bases left unmatched: 3. This CDR3 contains 14 residues. In DNA, the CDR3 is TGCGCCAGCAGCTTGGAAGGACAGGTCTACGAGCAGTACTTC. It specifies CASSLEGQVYEQYF.

The gene calls are TRBV7-3 and TRBJ2-1; 10 positions agree with TRBD2. V lost 5 bases to trimming and J lost 1 base; unmatched junction nucleotides: 8. CDR1 and CDR2 from the germline V gene are SGHTA and FQGTGA. The CDR3 extends over 17 amino acids. The CDR3 reads CASSPQPSGSSYNEQFF. CDR3 nucleotides: TGTGCCAGCAGCCCCCAACCTAGCGGGAGTTCCTACAATGAGCAGTTCTTC.

In its sample, this clone was seen a few times. The V call is TRBV15, the J call TRBJ2-1, with D perhaps TRBD1 (5 bases). V was trimmed by 0 bases and J by 9 bases, leaving 15 bases between them. The CDR3 length is 15 residues. CDR1 and CDR2 from the germline V gene are LNHNV and YYDKDF (reference sequence). The CDR3 DNA reads TGTGCCACCAGCAGAGATTCGCCCTTGCAGGGTGAGCAGTTCTTC. It encodes CATSRDSPLQGEQFF.

V usage is TRBV25-1 and J usage is TRBJ2-5; no clear D gene. The CDR3 contains 13 residues. The germline V gene has CDR1 MGHDK and CDR2 SYGVNS. Trimming removed 2 bases from V and 5 bases from J, with 9 bases in between. CDR3 loop: CASSEQPGETQYF. In nucleotides, the CDR3 is TGTGCCAGCAGTGAACAGCCTGGGGAGACCCAGTACTTC.

The chain carries TRBV27 and TRBJ1-1, with D unresolved. Germline-derived CDR1 and CDR2 are MNHEY and SMNVEV (reference sequence). V lost 3 bases, J lost 2 bases, and 10 bases lay in between. This CDR3 is 14 amino acids long. The CDR3 sequence is CASSLGRHNTEAFF. The CDR3 DNA sequence: TGTGCCAGCAGTTTGGGCAGGCATAACACTGAAGCTTTCTTT.

Only a few counts were recorded for this clone. The gene calls are TRBV4-3 and TRBJ2-7; D ambiguous. The CDR3 sequence is 15 residues long. CDR1 and CDR2 (germline): LGHNA, YSLEER. Trimming pared 0 bases from V and 3 bases from J, leaving 12 bases between. CDR3 sequence reads: CASSQDHRESYEQYF. The CDR3 bases are TGCGCCAGCAGCCAAGATCATAGGGAAAGCTACGAGCAGTACTTC.

The CDR3 sequence is CASRRRLAGVNEQFF. The CDR3 DNA reads as TGTGCCAGCAGACGCCGACTAGCGGGAGTCAATGAGCAGTTCTTC. The chain uses TRBV27 and TRBJ2-1, with 12 bases that match TRBD2. Germline-derived CDR1 and CDR2 are MNHEY and SMNVEV (reference sequence). There are 15 residues in the CDR3. Germline trimming cut 6 bases from V and 6 bases from J; bases unmatched to any gene: 6.

The chain has TRBV7-2 and TRBJ2-1, with TRBD2 identical over 12 bases. CDR1 and CDR2 from the germline V gene are SGHTA and FQGNSA. This CDR3 is built from 17 residues. The ends lost 2 bases at V and 5 bases at J; junction bases unmatched: 7. DNA of the CDR3: TGTGCCAGCAGCTTACTGCCGACTAGCGGGAGAAACAATGAGCAGTTCTTC. Protein product: CASSLLPTSGRNNEQFF.

This clone was observed a handful of times. V and J are TRBV7-2 and TRBJ1-2, with a tentative D call TRBD1 (6 bases). V was shortened by 2 bases and J by 1 base, with 17 bases between the two germline ends. This CDR3 spans 17 amino acids. Germline CDR1 is SGHTA and CDR2 is FQGNSA. The CDR3 DNA reads TGTGCCAGCAGCTTAAGCCTGGGGGGACATTATAACTATGGCTACACCTTC. This sequence encodes CASSLSLGGHYNYGYTF. Based on the CDR3 plus reference TRBV7-2 and TRBJ1-2, the full variable domain is GAGVSQSPSNKVTEKGKDVELRCDPISGHTALYWYRQSLGQGLEFLIYFQGNSAPDKSGLPSDRFSAERTGGSVSTLTIQRTQQEDSAVYLCASSLSLGGHYNYGYTFGSGTRLTVV.

This clone was observed a handful of times. The gene calls are TRBV2 and TRBJ2-7, with 9 positions matching TRBD1. With V trimmed by 2 bases and J by 5 bases, 16 bases remained unmatched. Germline V CDR1 and CDR2: SNHLY, FYNNEI. The length of the CDR3 is 18 residues. The CDR3 DNA is TGTGCCAGCAGTGAAAGAGGCCTGGGACAGGGCGCGAGGAACGAGCAGTACTTC. Residues: CASSERGLGQGARNEQYF.

This clone was recorded a few times. The chain joins TRBV7-9 to TRBJ2-5; D may be TRBD1 (6 bases). From germline, CDR1 is SEHNR and CDR2 FQNEAQ (reference sequence). V was trimmed by 5 bases and J by 6 bases, leaving 19 bases between them. CDR3 length: 15 amino acids. The CDR3, as DNA: TGTGCCAGCAGCCGCCGGACAGCCTACAGGAAGACCCAGTACTTC. It codes for CASSRRTAYRKTQYF.

The genes are TRBV18 and TRBJ2-4; D is perhaps TRBD2 (5 bases). Trimming took off 2 bases at V and 5 bases at J, with 10 bases between the two ends. CDR1 is KGHSH, CDR2 LQKENI, per germline. CDR3 size: 14 residues. The CDR3 region has the DNA TGTGCCAGCTCACCAAGTGGCGGGCAAAACATTCAGTACTTC. As protein: CASSPSGGQNIQYF.

The V call is TRBV18, the J call TRBJ2-3; D uncertain. The V gene's germline CDR1 is KGHSH and CDR2 LQKENI. This CDR3 region has 16 residues. V dropped 2 bases and J dropped 5 bases, with 17 bases sitting between them. As DNA, the CDR3 is TGTGCCAGCTCACCAACCAGGCCTCGCATGGTAGATACGCAGTATTTT. Translation gives CASSPTRPRMVDTQYF.

This clone was counted ten times or more. J is TRBJ2-3 and V is TRBV11-2; a possible D gene is TRBD1 (5 bases). Trimming stripped 10 bases from V and 0 bases from J, with 14 bases between. The CDR3 spans 14 residues. Looked up from germline, CDR1 is SGHAT and CDR2 is FQNNGV. CDR3 DNA: TGTGCCACAGGTGGCAGGGTGAGCACAGATACGCAGTATTTT. This translates into CATGGRVSTDTQYF.

This clone was seen a handful of times. The J gene is TRBJ1-2, the V gene TRBV28; D might be TRBD1 (5 bases). V was cut by 6 bases and J by 5 bases, with 19 bases left in between. Germline lookup yields CDR1 MDHEN and CDR2 SYDVKM. The CDR3 runs to 15 residues. DNA for the CDR3: TGTGCCAGCAGCCTTCCTCAGGGCGACCGGTATGGCTACACCTTC. Translated, it gives CASSLPQGDRYGYTF.

This chain links TRBV9 with TRBJ2-1; TRBD1 agrees at 7 bases. Germline-derived CDR1 and CDR2 are SGDLS and YYNGEE. This CDR3 is built from 15 residues. V shed 4 bases, J shed 4 bases, and the junction held 8 bases outside the gene matches. Written as DNA, the CDR3 is TGTGCCAGCAGCATGACGACAGGGTCATACAATGAGCAGTTCTTC. Translating gives CASSMTTGSYNEQFF.

The CDR3, as DNA: TGTGCCAGCAGCGTACTGGGACAGACGAGCTCCTACAATGAGCAGTTCTTC. It translates to CASSVLGQTSSYNEQFF. The chain couples TRBV9 to TRBJ2-1, with 7 bases that match TRBD1. The CDR3 runs to 17 residues. The germline gives CDR1 SGDLS, CDR2 YYNGEE. Trimming at V came to 1 base and at J to 0 bases, leaving 7 bases not matched to a gene.

The chain has TRBV19 and TRBJ2-3; tentatively, D is TRBD2 (6 bases). This CDR3 comprises 13 residues. Deletions cut 10 bases from V and 2 bases from J, with 13 bases between. CDR1 is LNHDA, CDR2 SQIVND, per germline (reference sequence). In DNA, the CDR3 is TGTGCCACCGGGGACTGGCTCACAGATACGCAGTATTTT. It specifies CATGDWLTDTQYF. The full variable domain, completed using reference TRBV19 and TRBJ2-3, is DGGITQSPKYLFRKEGQNVTLSCEQNLNHDAMYWYRQDPGQGLRLIYYSQIVNDFQKGDIAEGYSVSREKKESFPLTVTSAQKNPTAFYLCATGDWLTDTQYFGPGTRLTVL.

The gene calls are TRBV7-9 and TRBJ1-2, with D unresolved. The CDR3 length is 12 residues. Germline CDR1 SEHNR, CDR2 FQNEAQ (reference sequence). Between the trimmed V and J ends, which lost 2 bases and 4 bases, there was a span of 5 bases. The CDR3 DNA sequence: TGTGCCAGCAGCTTACAACTCTATGGCTACACCTTC. This codes for CASSLQLYGYTF. Full variable domain (missing parts from reference TRBV7-9 and TRBJ1-2): DTGVSQNPRHKITKRGQNVTFRCDPISEHNRLYWYRQTLGQGPEFLTYFQNEAQLEKSRLLSDRFSAERPKGSFSTLEIQRTEQGDSAMYLCASSLQLYGYTFGSGTRLTVV.

The chain recombines TRBV27 with TRBJ1-4; TRBD1 matches 10 bases. Unmatched junction bases numbered 8, after V lost 2 bases and J lost 8 bases. In germline, CDR1 is MNHEY, CDR2 SMNVEV (reference sequence). The CDR3 loop spans 16 amino acids. DNA for the CDR3: TGTGCCAGCAGTTTAGGTTGGGGGACAGGGGAAGAAAAACTGTTTTTT. As protein: CASSLGWGTGEEKLFF. Supplemented by reference TRBV27 and TRBJ1-4, the full variable domain reads EAQVTQNPRYLITVTGKKLTVTCSQNMNHEYMSWYRQDPGLGLRQIYYSMNVEVTDKGDVPEGYKVSRKEKRNFPLILESPSPNQTSLYFCASSLGWGTGEEKLFFGSGTQLSVL.

The chain uses TRBV7-9 and TRBJ2-7; TRBD1 is a possible D gene (5 bases). Germline-derived CDR1 and CDR2 are SEHNR and FQNEAQ (reference sequence). This CDR3 contains 15 residues. The V end was cut by 7 bases, the J end by 6 bases, with 22 bases between. The CDR3 sequence: CASTLSRVGLGEQYF. In DNA form, the CDR3 reads TGTGCCAGCACCCTCTCCAGGGTAGGTTTGGGCGAGCAGTACTTC.

There are a few counts of this clone. V is TRBV7-2 and J is TRBJ2-7; 9 positions agree with TRBD2. The CDR3 length is 13 residues. Trimming cost V 8 bases and J 3 bases; bases outside gene matches: 5. Germline V CDR1 and CDR2: SGHTA, FQGNSA. CDR3 amino acids: CASGGLANYEQYF. DNA of the CDR3: TGTGCCAGCGGGGGACTAGCAAACTACGAGCAGTACTTC.

The rearrangement links TRBV2 to TRBJ2-2; D gene uncertain. The V and J ends lost 7 bases and 3 bases respectively, with 9 bases between them. CDR1 SNHLY and CDR2 FYNNEI come from the germline V gene. CDR3 size: 13 residues. The CDR3 bases are TGTGCCAGCATTTTACGGTACACCGGGGAGCTGTTTTTT. This codes for CASILRYTGELFF.

A word on this clone: This sample includes further DNA sequences coding for the same CDR3. The chain has TRBV4-1 and TRBJ2-3; D not resolved. CDR1 MGHRA and CDR2 YSYEKL come from the germline V gene. V gave up 3 bases and J gave up 0 bases, with 7 bases separating them. CDR3 length: 14 residues. For the CDR3, the DNA is TGCGCCAGCAGCCAGGGATTGAGCACAGATACGCAGTATTTT. Amino acids: CASSQGLSTDTQYF.